The T cell receptor beta chain under discussion was sequenced for a study of regulatory T cells in long-lasting Graves disease. This CDR3 spans 15 amino acids. Germline V lookup: CDR1 SGHTA, CDR2 FQGNSA. Study-wide findings and caveats: The sample size was small, and this may have reduced accuracy. Favoring TRBV28, TRBJ1-2 and TRBJ2-5 was a feature seen in persistent disease. Reduced TCR diversity was observed in persistent Graves' patients versus newly diagnosed patients.

The time point: newly diagnosed GD, antithyroid drugs for less than 3 months. Making the TCR library involved RNA that had been extracted from PBMCs. About this clonotype itself: Its antigen is currently unknown. The germline gene is not matched at one end of the junction; a read error may be the cause.

Both iRepertoire HTBI primers and Arm-PCR of CDR3 regions were used to build the TCR beta libraries. TCRdb reanalysed the multiplex PCR reads using MiXCR and keeps one entry per CDR3 protein. The sample records approximately 300,000 distinct CDR3 sequences, over 15% being singletons. The source of this sequence is a female donor with Graves disease. J is TRBJ1-1 and V is TRBV7-2; the match to TRBD1 covers 7 bases. The sequenced sample was peripheral blood mononuclear cells (PBMCs), obtained at new diagnosis, from a patient treated with antithyroid drugs. CDR3 nucleotide sequence: TGTGCCGGCAGCCCTCCTGAGGGGGCGGGCACTGAAGCTTTCTTT. It yields the protein CAGSPPEGAGTEAFF.